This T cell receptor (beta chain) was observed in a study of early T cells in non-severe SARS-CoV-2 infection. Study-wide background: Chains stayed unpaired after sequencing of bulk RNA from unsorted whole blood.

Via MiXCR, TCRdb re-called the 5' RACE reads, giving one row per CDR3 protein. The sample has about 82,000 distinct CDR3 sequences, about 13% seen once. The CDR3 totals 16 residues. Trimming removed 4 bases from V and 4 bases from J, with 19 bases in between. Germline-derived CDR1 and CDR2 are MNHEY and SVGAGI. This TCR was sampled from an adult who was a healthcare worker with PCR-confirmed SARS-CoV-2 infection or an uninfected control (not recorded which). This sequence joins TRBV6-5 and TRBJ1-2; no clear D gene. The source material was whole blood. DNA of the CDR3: TGTGCCAGCAGTTTGGACGGACCCAACTCCTTCTATGGCTACACCTTC. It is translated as CASSLDGPNSFYGYTF.